This passage covers 26 T cell receptor beta chains from one sample sequenced in a study of cytomegalovirus exposure and HLA in healthy donors. The table came from immunoSEQ multiplex PCR; TCRdb's copy has only in-frame clones and leaves some out. The sample lists around 300,000 clones; about 86% were seen once. The specimen sequenced was PBMCs. The receptors were sampled from a woman aged 18-35 years in good health and CMV-seronegative.

This sequence joins TRBV2 and TRBJ2-5; 10 positions match TRBD2. Unmatched junction bases numbered 8, after V lost 3 bases and J lost 1 base. CDR3 length: 17 residues. Germline V gives CDR1 SNHLY, CDR2 FYNNEI. The CDR3 region has the DNA TGTGCCAGCAGTGAGGCTAGCGGGGGCCTAAGCCAAGAGACCCAGTACTTC. The encoded protein is CASSEASGGLSQETQYF.

The V call is TRBV7-3, the J call TRBJ2-7; D unresolved. Trimming stripped 4 bases from V and 6 bases from J, with 13 bases between. The CDR3 runs 13 residues. From germline, CDR1 is SGHTA and CDR2 FQGTGA. Written as DNA, the CDR3 is TGTGCCAGCAGCTCCCAGAGGAGTCGCGAGCAGTACTTC. It specifies CASSSQRSREQYF.

The chain has TRBV28 and TRBJ2-7; 8 bases are shared with TRBD2. J lost 0 bases, V lost 6 bases, and 10 bases had no gene match. This CDR3 spans 16 amino acids. CDR1 and CDR2 from the germline V gene are MDHEN and SYDVKM. This chain's CDR3 is CASSPPQRGFSYEQYF. The DNA of the CDR3 is TGTGCCAGCAGCCCGCCCCAGCGGGGGTTCTCCTACGAGCAGTACTTC.

The rearrangement links TRBV7-9 to TRBJ2-7, with TRBD1 matching over 9 bases. The CDR3 totals 15 residues. V was pared by 4 bases and J by 1 base, with 5 bases of the junction left unmatched. Germline CDR1 is SEHNR and CDR2 is FQNEAQ (reference sequence). This chain's CDR3 is CASSSPGQGSYEQYF. The CDR3 coding sequence is TGTGCCAGCAGCTCACCGGGACAGGGTTCCTACGAGCAGTACTTC. The full variable domain, completed using reference TRBV7-9 and TRBJ2-7, is DTGVSQNPRHKITKRGQNVTFRCDPISEHNRLYWYRQTLGQGPEFLTYFQNEAQLEKSRLLSDRFSAERPKGSFSTLEIQRTEQGDSAMYLCASSSPGQGSYEQYFGPGTRLTVT.

This rearrangement joins TRBV9 to TRBJ2-5, with 7 bases matching TRBD1. The J segment lost 2 bases and the V segment lost 4 bases, leaving 5 bases of the junction unmatched. The CDR3 sequence is 14 residues long. In germline, CDR1 is SGDLS, CDR2 YYNGEE. CDR3 amino acids: CASSLGTAQETQYF. CDR3 coding DNA: TGTGCCAGCAGCCTCGGGACAGCACAAGAGACCCAGTACTTC.

This rearrangement joins TRBV6-5 to TRBJ1-2; perhaps TRBD1 as D (6 bases). V dropped 8 bases and J dropped 3 bases, with 19 bases sitting between them. The V gene's germline CDR1 is MNHEY and CDR2 SVGAGI. The CDR3 covers 15 residues. The CDR3 here is CASGGQTGIDYGYTF. In nucleotides, the CDR3 is TGTGCCAGCGGGGGACAAACAGGGATCGACTATGGCTACACCTTC.

The V call is TRBV4-2, the J call TRBJ1-4; D unresolved. V shed 0 bases and J shed 3 bases, with 8 bases lying between them. Per the germline V gene, CDR1 is LGHNA and CDR2 is YNFKEQ. CDR3 length: 15 residues. The CDR3 DNA reads TGTGCCAGCAGCCAAGATCGAGCCCCTAATGAAAAACTGTTTTTT. Its translation is CASSQDRAPNEKLFF.

This chain connects TRBV9 to TRBJ2-1; the D gene is possibly TRBD2 (6 bases). The germline V gene encodes CDR1 SGDLS and CDR2 YYNGEE. The CDR3 totals 16 residues. V was trimmed by 3 bases and J by 8 bases, leaving 21 bases between them. CDR3 residues: CASSAGRLEILDEQFF. CDR3 sequence (DNA): TGTGCCAGCAGCGCCGGACGACTAGAAATATTGGATGAGCAGTTCTTC.

The V call is TRBV7-2, the J call TRBJ2-3, with D tentatively TRBD1 (5 bases). The V and J ends lost 1 base and 3 bases respectively, with 17 bases between them. Germline V gene sequence: CDR1 SGHTA, CDR2 FQGNSA. The length of the CDR3 is 17 residues. CDR3 amino acids: CASSLEGWGRVTDTQYF. CDR3 nucleotides: TGTGCCAGCAGCTTAGAGGGTTGGGGCAGGGTTACAGATACGCAGTATTTT.

The J gene is TRBJ1-2, the V gene TRBV6-5; a weak D match, TRBD1 (5 bases). With 0 bases removed from V and 2 bases from J, the gap between germline ends came to 7 bases. The CDR3 contains 14 residues. Per germline, CDR1 MNHEY and CDR2 SVGAGI. The CDR3 DNA reads TGTGCCAGCAGTTACTCGACAGAGAACTATGGCTACACCTTC. It translates to CASSYSTENYGYTF.

The chain is built from TRBV27 and TRBJ1-5; D is perhaps TRBD1 (5 bases). V was shortened by 0 bases and J by 6 bases, with 6 bases between the two germline ends. CDR1 is MNHEY and CDR2 is SMNVEV in the germline V gene (reference sequence). CDR3 length: 13 amino acids. CDR3: CASSLSGGQPQHF. Written as DNA, the CDR3 is TGTGCCAGCAGTTTATCGGGGGGTCAGCCCCAGCATTTT.

The chain uses TRBV29-1 and TRBJ2-5, with D maybe TRBD2 (6 bases). V gave up 3 bases and J gave up 2 bases, with 13 bases separating them. The CDR3 totals 14 residues. In germline, CDR1 is SQVTM, CDR2 ANQGSEA. This CDR3 is CSVELSSEQETQYF. In nucleotides, the CDR3 is TGCAGCGTTGAGCTTTCTAGCGAACAAGAGACCCAGTACTTC.

The rearrangement joins TRBV21-1 to TRBJ2-4; the table's D gene call, TRBD1, was not cross checked with the DNA. TRBV21-1 is listed as a pseudogene. CDR3 length: 19 amino acids. The CDR3: CASRPRQGARLIAKNIQYF. The CDR3 DNA reads as TGTGCCAGCAGACCCAGACAGGGGGCCAGGCTTATAGCCAAAAACATTCAGTACTTC.

This clone was observed a handful of times. The rearrangement links TRBV11-3 to TRBJ2-7; tentative D call: TRBD1 (6 bases). V was shortened by 4 bases and J by 7 bases, with 14 bases between the two germline ends. The CDR3 spans 13 residues. CDR1 SGHNT and CDR2 YENEEA come from the germline V gene. The CDR3 bases are TGTGCCAGCAGCTCCCTTCAGGGGAATGAGCAGTACTTC. Protein: CASSSLQGNEQYF. Complete variable domain (other parts from reference TRBV11-3 and TRBJ2-7): EAGVVQSPRYKIIEKKQPVAFWCNPISGHNTLYWYLQNLGQGPELLIRYENEEAVDDSQLPKDRFSAERLKGVDSTLKIQPAELGDSAVYLCASSSLQGNEQYFGPGTRLTVT.

This clone occurred a few times. The rearrangement joins TRBV10-1 to TRBJ2-7, with a weak D call TRBD2 (5 bases). With 3 bases removed from V and 0 bases from J, the gap between germline ends came to 12 bases. Looked up from germline, CDR1 is WNHNN and CDR2 is SYGVQD (reference sequence). The CDR3 contains 15 residues. The DNA for the CDR3 is TGCGCCAGCAGTGATCAGCGGACGAGCTCCTACGAGCAGTACTTC. Residues: CASSDQRTSSYEQYF.

The chain couples TRBV7-9 to TRBJ1-4; D is undetermined. Trimming left V 5 bases short and J 7 bases short, with 11 bases between. There are 13 residues in the CDR3. Germline loops: CDR1 SEHNR, CDR2 FQNEAQ (reference sequence). As DNA, the CDR3 is TGTGCCAGCAGCGGAGGTTCTAGTGAAAAACTGTTTTTT. Its protein is CASSGGSSEKLFF.

V is TRBV4-1 and J is TRBJ2-4, with TRBD1 as a possible D gene (5 bases). From germline, CDR1 is MGHRA and CDR2 YSYEKL. CDR3 length: 17 residues. Trimming stripped 2 bases from V and 0 bases from J, with 14 bases between. The CDR3 protein is CASSQSGQEIAKNIQYF. The CDR3 DNA reads as TGCGCCAGCAGCCAATCAGGGCAGGAGATAGCCAAAAACATTCAGTACTTC.

The CDR3 sequence: CASSVTPSTGRDGYTF. The CDR3 DNA reads TGTGCCAGCAGCGTAACCCCCTCGACAGGGCGGGATGGCTACACCTTC. This rearrangement joins TRBV9 to TRBJ1-2; 7 positions agree with TRBD1. Germline V gene data show CDR1 as SGDLS and CDR2 as YYNGEE. The CDR3 has 16 residues. V trimming: 1 base; J trimming: 6 bases; junction bases outside the gene matches: 12.

Only a few counts were recorded for this clone. The V gene is TRBV14, the J gene TRBJ2-7; D remains unclear. The V gene's germline CDR1 is SGHDN and CDR2 FVKESK. There are 12 residues in the CDR3. Trimming took 4 bases from V and 2 from J, leaving 6 bases between them. The CDR3 nucleotides are TGTGCCAGCAGCCCCTCTCCCTACGAGCAGTACTTC. It specifies CASSPSPYEQYF. Combining the CDR3 with reference TRBV14 and TRBJ2-7 gives the whole variable domain EAGVTQFPSHSVIEKGQTVTLRCDPISGHDNLYWYRRVMGKEIKFLLHFVKESKQDESGMPNNRFLAERTGGTYSTLKVQPAELEDSGVYFCASSPSPYEQYFGPGTRLTVT.

The J gene is TRBJ2-5, the V gene TRBV5-6; TRBD1 matches 9 bases. Germline CDR1 is SGHDT and CDR2 is YYEEEE. This CDR3 comprises 15 residues. The ends lost 7 bases at V and 2 bases at J; junction bases unmatched: 9. CDR3 DNA sequence: TGTGCCAGCTTCGTCCGGACAGGGGCTCAAGAGACCCAGTACTTC. Its protein is CASFVRTGAQETQYF.

The CDR3 DNA follows: TGTGCCAGCAGGGAAAGGCAGGGGGAAGCCGAGCAGTACTTC. This sequence encodes CASRERQGEAEQYF. The chain couples TRBV2 to TRBJ2-7; 7 bases are a match to TRBD1. After removal of 6 bases from V and 6 bases from J, the junction contained 11 bases not matched to a gene. Germline V gene data show CDR1 as SNHLY and CDR2 as FYNNEI. The CDR3 sequence is 14 residues long. Combining the CDR3 with reference TRBV2 and TRBJ2-7 gives the whole variable domain EPEVTQTPSHQVTQMGQEVILRCVPISNHLYFYWYRQILGQKVEFLVSFYNNEISEKSEIFDDQFSVERPDGSNFTLKIRSTKLEDSAMYFCASRERQGEAEQYFGPGTRLTVT.

This rearrangement joins TRBV19 to TRBJ1-2; weak D call: TRBD1 (6 bases). CDR3 size: 14 residues. The V gene's germline CDR1 is LNHDA and CDR2 SQIVND (reference sequence). Trimming left V 9 bases short and J 8 bases short, with 22 bases between. This chain's CDR3 is CASTPLGGRYGYTF. In nucleotides, the CDR3 is TGTGCCAGCACTCCCCTGGGGGGGCGTTACGGCTACACCTTC.

The rearrangement joins TRBV6-1 to TRBJ1-2; D remains ambiguous. The germline V gene has CDR1 MNHNS and CDR2 SASEGT. With 7 bases removed from V and 4 bases from J, the gap between germline ends came to 7 bases. The CDR3 is 11 residues long. CDR3 nucleotides: TGTGCCAGCACCAGTGGCTATGGCTACACCTTC. It codes for CASTSGYGYTF.

This chain links TRBV6-6 with TRBJ2-7, with 7 nucleotides matching TRBD1. CDR1 and CDR2 from the germline V gene are MNHNY and SVGAGI (reference sequence). This CDR3 region has 12 residues. V gave up 5 bases and J gave up 4 bases; unmatched junction bases: 2. CDR3 nucleotide sequence: TGTGCCAGCAGTCAACAGGGGTACGAGCAGTACTTC. The encoded protein is CASSQQGYEQYF.

The genes are TRBV7-9 and TRBJ1-2; D not certain. V was clipped by 3 bases and J by 4 bases, with 27 bases between them. CDR1 is SEHNR and CDR2 is FQNEAQ in the germline V gene (reference sequence). The CDR3 consists of 19 residues. The CDR3 bases are TGTGCCAGCAGCTTCGTAGGATTGAGGTGGCCGATCCCGAGCTATGGCTACACCTTC. Translated, it gives CASSFVGLRWPIPSYGYTF.

This clone came up once. The chain links TRBV7-2 to TRBJ1-5, with D tentatively TRBD1 (6 bases). The germline CDR1 and CDR2 sequences are SGHTA and FQGNSA. This CDR3 has 16 residues. V was clipped by 5 bases and J by 5 bases, with 19 bases between them. The CDR3 loop is CASSPLGQQDYQPQHF. CDR3 DNA: TGTGCCAGCAGCCCTCTAGGACAGCAAGACTATCAGCCCCAGCATTTT.